The rows below give T cell receptor beta chains drawn from one sample of a study of blood T cells in healthy people across ages. TCRdb recomputed calls from the 5' RACE reads with MiXCR, one row per CDR3 protein. The sample records some 1.5 million distinct CDR3 sequences, under 30% being singletons. Sequencing was performed on blood. These receptor sequences come from a woman aged 25 to 45 in good health. Both conserved end residues are part of each CDR3. The D gene is left open where the match is weak. Clone size is given for some rows only: seen once, a few or many times, or a class if the clone is expanded.

clone size	J gene	D gene	V gene	CDR3 protein	CDR3 DNA
few	TRBJ2-3	.	TRBV3-1	CASSQDSGGTQYF	TGTGCCAGCAGCCAAGATAGTGGAGGTACGCAGTATTTT
.	TRBJ1-2	TRBD1	TRBV3-1	CASSRDRARGYTF	TGTGCCAGCAGCCGAGACAGGGCGAGGGGCTACACCTTC
.	TRBJ1-1	.	TRBV27	CASSLYPDTMNTEAFF	TGTGCCAGCAGTTTATACCCCGACACTATGAACACTGAAGCTTTCTTT
few	TRBJ1-5	.	TRBV2	CASSGAQGQPQHF	TGTGCCAGCAGTGGGGCCCAGGGGCAGCCCCAGCATTTT
few	TRBJ1-1	.	TRBV29-1	CSCRGGRMNTEAFF	TGCAGCTGTCGAGGGGGGCGTATGAACACTGAAGCTTTCTTT
few	TRBJ2-7	.	TRBV6-2/TRBV6-3	CASSYSSGNYEQYF	TGTGCCAGCAGTTACTCTTCGGGGAACTACGAGCAGTACTTC
many	TRBJ1-2	TRBD1	TRBV20-1	CSARDHRGYGYTF	TGCAGTGCTAGAGATCACAGGGGATATGGCTACACCTTC
many	TRBJ2-5	.	TRBV7-2	CASSLDASKTQYF	TGTGCCAGCAGCTTGGACGCCTCGAAGACCCAGTACTTC
.	TRBJ2-1	TRBD2	TRBV4-1	CASSQGLSGGPYNGQFF	TGCGCCAGCAGCCAAGGTCTTAGCGGGGGACCTTACAATGGGCAGTTCTTC
.	TRBJ2-2	TRBD1	TRBV7-9	CASSHPKRQGGTGELFF	TGTGCCAGCAGCCACCCTAAGAGACAGGGTGGAACCGGGGAGCTGTTTTTT
few	TRBJ1-1	TRBD1	TRBV7-2	CASSSADRGDTEAFF	TGTGCCAGCAGCTCCGCGGACAGGGGAGACACTGAAGCTTTCTTT
.	TRBJ2-1	.	TRBV3-1	CASSRRETGNEQFF	TGTGCCAGCAGCCGACGGGAGACCGGCAATGAGCAGTTCTTC
many	TRBJ2-7	.	TRBV29-1	CSVSPGTYEQYF	TGCAGCGTTTCTCCCGGGACCTACGAGCAGTACTTC
.	TRBJ1-1	.	TRBV19	CASSIRGDTEAFF	TGTGCCAGCAGCATCAGGGGCGACACTGAAGCTTTCTTT
.	TRBJ1-2	.	TRBV12-3/TRBV12-4	CASNTQGDGGYTF	TGTGCCAGCAACACCCAGGGTGATGGTGGCTACACCTTC
few	TRBJ2-3	TRBD2	TRBV10-2	CASSDPAGGSTYTQYF	TGCGCCAGCAGTGACCCAGCGGGAGGGTCGACATATACGCAGTATTTT
many	TRBJ2-2	.	TRBV5-1	CASSRDRTGELFF	TGTGCCAGCTCAAGGGATCGGACCGGGGAGCTGTTTTTT
few	TRBJ2-6	.	TRBV5-5	CASSLNSNRAGANVLTF	TGTGCCAGCAGCCTTAACTCGAACAGGGCTGGGGCCAACGTCCTGACTTTC
.	TRBJ2-4	.	TRBV7-9	CASSQKEGSSVILAKNIQYF	TGTGCCAGCAGTCAGAAGGAAGGCAGTTCAGTAATCCTAGCCAAAAACATTCAGTACTTC
.	TRBJ1-2	TRBD1	TRBV27	CAGRRGTEANYGYTF	TGTGCCGGTCGACGCGGGACAGAAGCTAACTATGGCTACACCTTC
.	TRBJ1-2	.	TRBV7-9	CASSLGGDGNGYTF	TGTGCCAGCAGCCTCGGCGGAGACGGGAATGGCTACACCTTC
few	TRBJ1-2	TRBD1	TRBV5-1	CASSLQGSRSGHTF	TGCGCCAGCAGCTTACAGGGGTCTAGGAGCGGCCACACCTTC
.	TRBJ2-1	TRBD1	TRBV24-1	CATSKSTGERQFF	TGTGCCACCAGCAAATCCACAGGGGAAAGGCAGTTCTTC
.	TRBJ2-1	.	TRBV5-1	CASSWGNNVGEQFF	TGCGCCAGCAGCTGGGGGAACAACGTGGGTGAGCAGTTCTTC
.	TRBJ1-5	.	TRBV15	CATARVDNQPQHF	TGTGCCACCGCCAGGGTGGACAATCAGCCCCAGCATTTT
few	TRBJ2-5	TRBD2	TRBV3-1	CASSQRQGGTYQETQYF	TGTGCCAGCAGCCAACGCCAGGGAGGGACGTACCAAGAGACCCAGTACTTC
.	TRBJ1-2	.	TRBV20-1	CSAFDCYGYTF	TGCAGTGCCTTCGACTGCTATGGCTACACCTTC
.	TRBJ1-4	.	TRBV14	CASSQDYAATNEKLFF	TGTGCCAGCAGCCAAGATTACGCCGCAACTAATGAAAAACTGTTTTTT
.	TRBJ2-3	.	TRBV25-1	CASSETGLTDTQYF	TGTGCCAGCAGTGAAACAGGGCTCACAGATACGCAGTATTTT
few	TRBJ2-3	.	TRBV9	CASSVGQDTQYF	TGTGCCAGCAGCGTAGGACAGGATACGCAGTATTTT
.	TRBJ2-7	TRBD2	TRBV12-3/TRBV12-4	CASSGKGTSGRGSSYEQYF	TGTGCCAGCAGTGGGAAGGGTACTAGCGGGAGGGGGAGCTCCTACGAGCAGTACTTC
.	TRBJ2-1	.	TRBV2	CATRFQSGFYEQFF	TGTGCCACGAGATTTCAAAGCGGATTCTACGAGCAGTTCTTC
once	TRBJ1-5	TRBD1	TRBV6-2/TRBV6-3	CATAGGAYQPQHF	TGTGCCACTGCAGGGGGCGCGTATCAGCCCCAGCATTTT
.	TRBJ1-2	TRBD1	TRBV6-6	CASRNHRDSFGYTF	TGTGCCAGCAGGAATCACCGGGACAGCTTCGGCTACACCTTC
many	TRBJ2-7	TRBD2	TRBV18	CASSPLTGTSAFEQYF	TGTGCCAGCTCACCATTAACCGGGACTAGCGCTTTCGAGCAGTACTTC
.	TRBJ2-1	TRBD2	TRBV7-9	CASSSASGGAGEQFF	TGTGCCAGCAGCTCCGCTAGCGGGGGGGCAGGTGAGCAGTTCTTC
few	TRBJ2-1	.	TRBV7-9	CASSSHREFPYNEQFF	TGTGCCAGCAGCTCGCACCGGGAATTTCCCTACAATGAGCAGTTCTTC
once	TRBJ2-1	.	TRBV29-1	CSAPRLEYGEQFF	TGCAGCGCCCCCAGACTAGAATACGGTGAGCAGTTCTTC
.	TRBJ2-3	.	TRBV2	CASSPQGSSHTDTQYF	TGTGCCAGCAGTCCCCAGGGAAGTTCCCACACAGATACGCAGTATTTT
many	TRBJ2-4	TRBD1	TRBV12-3/TRBV12-4	CASSALGGTGDDRYF	TGTGCCAGCAGTGCTTTGGGGGGGACAGGGGACGATCGGTACTTC
.	TRBJ1-2	.	TRBV5-4	CASSSFGDGYTF	TGTGCCAGCAGCTCATTTGGGGATGGCTACACCTTC
.	TRBJ2-5	.	TRBV20-1	CSARDPQGLGTQYF	TGCAGTGCTAGAGATCCCCAGGGGTTGGGGACCCAGTACTTC
few	TRBJ2-7	.	TRBV5-1	CASSLEISKAGSYEQYF	TGCGCCAGCAGCTTGGAGATTTCCAAGGCGGGGTCCTACGAGCAGTACTTC
.	TRBJ2-2	.	TRBV7-9	CASSSRAGELFF	TGTGCCAGCAGCTCGAGGGCCGGGGAGCTGTTTTTT
few	TRBJ1-2	.	TRBV2	CASSELGTLYGYTF	TGTGCCAGCAGTGAATTGGGGACTCTCTATGGCTACACCTTC
few	TRBJ2-5	.	TRBV7-9	CASSTRTGRGKETQYF	TGTGCCAGCAGCACTCGGACAGGGAGGGGGAAAGAGACCCAGTACTTC
.	TRBJ2-7	.	TRBV6-1	CASSELSGSYEQYF	TGTGCCAGCAGTGAATTGAGTGGTTCCTACGAGCAGTACTTC
.	TRBJ1-2	.	TRBV5-6	CASSLWGAAPSYGYTF	TGTGCCAGCAGCTTGTGGGGGGCCGCGCCATCCTATGGCTACACCTTC
.	TRBJ1-2	.	TRBV6-6	CASSYVFGQANYGYTF	TGTGCCAGCAGTTACGTTTTCGGGCAGGCTAACTATGGCTACACCTTC
.	TRBJ1-1	.	TRBV29-1	CSGGNTEAFF	TGCAGCGGTGGGAACACTGAAGCTTTCTTT
.	TRBJ2-1	.	TRBV20-1	CGCSEPFGGEQFF	TGCGGTTGCTCGGAGCCCTTTGGGGGTGAGCAGTTCTTC
.	TRBJ1-2	.	TRBV18	CASSPGRGNNYGYTF	TGTGCCAGCTCACCGGGTCGGGGAAATAACTATGGCTACACCTTC
.	TRBJ1-1	.	TRBV14	CASSSQNMNTEAFF	TGTGCCAGCAGCTCACAGAACATGAACACTGAAGCTTTCTTT
.	TRBJ1-1	.	TRBV7-8	CASSWDKTEAFF	TGTGCCAGCAGCTGGGACAAAACTGAAGCTTTCTTT
.	TRBJ2-7	TRBD2	TRBV12-3/TRBV12-4	CASRLGPGGASEQYF	TGTGCCAGCAGATTAGGTCCCGGGGGGGCGAGTGAGCAGTACTTC